Below, one TCR beta chain is given with its context. Its specificity is unknown. The sample originates from a study of shared clonotypes between healthy human individuals. Across the whole study: Each donor's CD8 memory used one plate, CD8 naive two, each CD4 subset three. Regarding the study as a whole: With a few donors compared, about 5.2% of naive CD4 clonotypes were shared. What rarefaction showed was incomplete sorted-subset sequencing despite large depth.

The CDR3 runs to 16 residues. Germline V gene lookup returns CDR1 SGHTA and CDR2 FQGNSA. Trimming at V came to 2 bases and at J to 0 bases, leaving 6 bases not matched to a gene. Genomic DNA (from each subset) was split evenly across several immunoSEQ plates. This table comes from immunoSEQ multiplex PCR, and its TCRdb copy is limited to in-frame clones, with some not included. The sample holds around 200,000 clones; 65% to 80% are singletons and the top ten take around 9.3%. This clonotype was obtained from a man younger than 45 in good health. Material for sequencing was memory CD4+ T cells sorted from blood. Sample subset: CD45RA-negative fraction. J is TRBJ2-7 and V is TRBV7-2; 8 bases agree with TRBD2. The CDR3 nucleotides are TGTGCCAGCAGCTTATTAGGCGGGAGGAGCTCCTACGAGCAGTACTTC. Translating it yields CASSLLGGRSSYEQYF.